The sequence of this T cell receptor beta chain was determined in a study of blood T cell repertoires in COVID-19 (dated by TCRdb to 2019 to 2021). Study-wide context: Samples covering the acute and convalescent phases of COVID-19 were provided by collaborators in the United States, Italy and Spain. The material from the prospective study consisted of cDNA or gDNA derived from T cells, B-cell-depleted T cells, or PBMCs. Deeply sampled blood TCRbeta repertoires from subjects exposed to, actively infected with, or recovered from COVID-19 were included in the dataset. A freely available public database, intended as a resource for researchers studying the immune response to SARS-CoV-2, is where the repertoires were released. The samples were drawn from the first 160 participants of the ongoing ImmuneRACE study and from under 1,500 subjects provided by 6 global collaborators. The sample metadata nearly always contained a de-identified subject ID, COVID-19 status, age in years and sex. Where HLA class I and class II types were available, the types were taken from metadata supplied by the sample provider, not from assay-based typing.

Trimmed from V: 4 bases; trimmed from J: 7 bases; junction bases lacking a gene match: 7. From the cysteine up to the phenylalanine, the CDR3 has a length of 14 residues. Just CDR3 DNA is preserved here, 42 bases in frame from base 1. Taken from the germline V gene, the CDR1 and CDR2 loops are SNHLY and FYNNEI. The full study reports these points: The amount of clinical and demographic metadata varied by source and participant and was provided uncurated.

A few counts support this clone. Its antigen specificity is not known. Base qualities are missing; no much larger clone stands one base away. TCRbeta CDR3 regions were amplified from genomic DNA by means of the immunoSEQ Assay, a bias-controlled multiplex PCR. The paper's processing steps were these. Nucleated cell counts per sample were estimated from amplification of reference gene primers within the assay. To quantify the absolute abundance of each unique TCRbeta CDR3 rearrangement, sequence reads were collapsed and filtered. For each sample, productive Simpson clonality was calculated by taking the square root of Simpson's diversity index across productive rearrangements. The immuneACCESS repertoire file appears here via TCRdb, limited to in-frame rearrangements. These files lack a portion of the clones; in checked studies, under half of the deficit traces to unresolved V genes, and the cause of the others is not known. The V and J calls and the clone size are those of that table, but D and trimming were determined from the DNA. The sample table contains about 320,000 clones; only one count was recorded for roughly 85% of them. The ten largest account for 6% to 9% of the sample.

The collaborating institutions used their own protocols to collect whole blood in K2EDTA tubes. Collaborator samples were shipped for TCRbeta analysis as frozen whole blood, isolated PBMCs, or DNA extracted from either sample type. This clonotype originated in a human donor in a cohort sampled during active COVID-19. Recombination connected TRBV2 to TRBJ1-5; a stretch of 7 junction bases matches TRBD1. The sequencing input was peripheral blood. The sequenced DNA is TGTGCCAGCAGTGGAGACAGGGAGGAACAGCCCCAGCATTTT. The translation is CASSGDREEQPQHF. Reference TRBV2 and TRBJ1-5 proteins supply the regions before and after the CDR3; the full variable domain is: EPEVTQTPSHQVTQMGQEVILRCVPISNHLYFYWYRQILGQKVEFLVSFYNNEISEKSEIFDDQFSVERPDGSNFTLKIRSTKLEDSAMYFCASSGDREEQPQHFGDGTRLSIL.